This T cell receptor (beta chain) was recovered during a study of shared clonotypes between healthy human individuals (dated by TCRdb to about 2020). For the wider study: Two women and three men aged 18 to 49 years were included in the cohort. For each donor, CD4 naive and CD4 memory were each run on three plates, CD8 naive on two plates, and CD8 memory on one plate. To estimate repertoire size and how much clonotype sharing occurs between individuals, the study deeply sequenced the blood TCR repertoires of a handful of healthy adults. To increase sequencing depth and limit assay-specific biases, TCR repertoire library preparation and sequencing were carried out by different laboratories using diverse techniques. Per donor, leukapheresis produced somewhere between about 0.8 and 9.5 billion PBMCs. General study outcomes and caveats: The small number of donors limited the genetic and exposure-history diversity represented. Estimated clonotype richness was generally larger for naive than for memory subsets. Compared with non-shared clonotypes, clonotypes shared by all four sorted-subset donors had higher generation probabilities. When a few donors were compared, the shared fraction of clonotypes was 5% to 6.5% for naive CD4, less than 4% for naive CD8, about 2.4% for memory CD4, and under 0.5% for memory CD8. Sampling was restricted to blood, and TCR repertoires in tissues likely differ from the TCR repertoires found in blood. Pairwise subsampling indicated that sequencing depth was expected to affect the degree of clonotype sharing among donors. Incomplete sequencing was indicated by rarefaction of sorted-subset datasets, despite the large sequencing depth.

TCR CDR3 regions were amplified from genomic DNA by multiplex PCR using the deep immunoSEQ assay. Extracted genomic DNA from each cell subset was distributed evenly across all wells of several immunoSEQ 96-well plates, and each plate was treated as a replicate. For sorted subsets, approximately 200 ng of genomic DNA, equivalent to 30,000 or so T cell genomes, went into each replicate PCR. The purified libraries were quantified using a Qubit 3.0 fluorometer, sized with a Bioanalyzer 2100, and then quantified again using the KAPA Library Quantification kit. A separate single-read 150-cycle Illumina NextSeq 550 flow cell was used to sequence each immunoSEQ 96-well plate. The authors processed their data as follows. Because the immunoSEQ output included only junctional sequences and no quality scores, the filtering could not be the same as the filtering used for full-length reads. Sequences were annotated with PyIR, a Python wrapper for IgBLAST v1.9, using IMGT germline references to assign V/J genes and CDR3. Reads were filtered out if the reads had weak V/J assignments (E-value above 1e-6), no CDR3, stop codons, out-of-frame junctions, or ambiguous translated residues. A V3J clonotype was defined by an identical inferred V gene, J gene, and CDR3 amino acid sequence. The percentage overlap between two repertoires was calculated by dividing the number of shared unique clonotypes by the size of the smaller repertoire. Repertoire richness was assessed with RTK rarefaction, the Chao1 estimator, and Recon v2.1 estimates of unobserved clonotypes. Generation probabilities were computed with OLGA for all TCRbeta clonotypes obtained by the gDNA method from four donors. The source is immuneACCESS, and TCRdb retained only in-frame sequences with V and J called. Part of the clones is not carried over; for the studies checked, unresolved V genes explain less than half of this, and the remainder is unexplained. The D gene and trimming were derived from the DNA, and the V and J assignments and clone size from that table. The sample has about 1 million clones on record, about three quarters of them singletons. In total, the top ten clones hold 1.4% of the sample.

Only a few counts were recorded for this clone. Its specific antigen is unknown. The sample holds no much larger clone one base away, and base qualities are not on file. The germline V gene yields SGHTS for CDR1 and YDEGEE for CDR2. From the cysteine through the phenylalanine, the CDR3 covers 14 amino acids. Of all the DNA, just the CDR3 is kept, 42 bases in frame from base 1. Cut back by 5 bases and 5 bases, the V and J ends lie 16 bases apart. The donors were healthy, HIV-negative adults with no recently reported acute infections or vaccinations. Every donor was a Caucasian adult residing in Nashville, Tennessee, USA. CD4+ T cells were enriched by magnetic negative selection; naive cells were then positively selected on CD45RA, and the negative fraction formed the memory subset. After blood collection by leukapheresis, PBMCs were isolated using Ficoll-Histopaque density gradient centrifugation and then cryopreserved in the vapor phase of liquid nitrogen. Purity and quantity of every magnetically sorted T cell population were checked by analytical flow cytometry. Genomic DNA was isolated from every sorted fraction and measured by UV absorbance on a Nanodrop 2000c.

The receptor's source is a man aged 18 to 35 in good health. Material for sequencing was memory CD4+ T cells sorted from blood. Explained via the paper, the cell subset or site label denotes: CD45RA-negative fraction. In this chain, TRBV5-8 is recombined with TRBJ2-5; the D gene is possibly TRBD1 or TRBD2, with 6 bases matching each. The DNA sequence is TGTGCCAGCAGGTTACAGGGACTGACGGAGACCCAGTACTTC. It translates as CASRLQGLTETQYF.